Following are 5 T cell receptor beta chains from one sample sequenced in a study of cytotoxic CD8 clonotypes in ibrutinib-treated CLL. The assay was immunoSEQ multiplex PCR, and TCRdb's table has in-frame clones only and misses some. The profile shows about 200,000 clones, roughly 65% of them singletons. The source was PBMCs, collected after 12 months of ibrutinib treatment. The receptors originated from a human donor with chronic lymphocytic leukemia.

This chain joins TRBV29-1 and TRBJ2-2; the match to TRBD2 covers 10 bases. The V and J ends lost 7 bases and 2 bases, in that order; junction bases with no gene match: 4. The CDR3 length is 14 residues. CDR1 and CDR2 from the germline V gene are SQVTM and ANQGSEA. CDR3 nucleotides: TGCAGCGCAATAGCGGGAGGTAACACCGGGGAGCTGTTTTTT. It codes for CSAIAGGNTGELFF.

The chain has TRBV7-8 and TRBJ2-7; 10 nucleotides match TRBD2. The trim removed 4 bases at V and 5 bases at J, leaving 20 bases unmatched. This CDR3 has 19 amino acids. CDR1 is SGHVS, CDR2 FQNEAQ, per germline. The CDR3 DNA reads as TGTGCCAGCAGCTCCGACCCCCGAGGATCTAGCGGGAGAAGGGACGAGCAGTACTTC. Amino acids: CASSSDPRGSSGRRDEQYF.

The chain is built from TRBV28 and TRBJ1-1; 12 nucleotides line up with TRBD1. Trimming cost V 6 bases and J 2 bases; bases outside gene matches: 4. Germline V gene data show CDR1 as MDHEN and CDR2 as SYDVKM. This CDR3 spans 15 amino acids. The CDR3 DNA sequence: TGTGCCAGCAGGGGGACAGGGGGCGGTAACACTGAAGCTTTCTTT. This encodes CASRGTGGGNTEAFF.

J is TRBJ1-4 and V is TRBV29-1, with D possibly matching TRBD1 (6 bases). Germline V CDR1 and CDR2: SQVTM, ANQGSEA. V lost 7 bases, J lost 8 bases, and 17 bases lay in between. CDR3 length: 13 amino acids. For the CDR3, the DNA is TGCAGCGCAGATGGGGGGCTAGGGGAAAAACTGTTTTTT. This codes for CSADGGLGEKLFF.

The chain recombines TRBV20-1 with TRBJ1-5; D unclear. Germline V gene data show CDR1 as DFQATT and CDR2 as SNEGSKA (reference sequence). Between the trimmed V and J ends, which lost 3 bases and 6 bases, there was a span of 0 bases. This CDR3 contains 9 residues. The CDR3 region is CSASQPQHF. In nucleotides, the CDR3 is TGCAGTGCTAGTCAGCCCCAGCATTTT.